This TCR beta chain stems from a study of T and B cells in COVID-19 patients. For the study at large: COVID-19 patients gave peripheral blood either during active infection or after recovery.

In its sample, this clonotype was seen a few times. TRB rearrangements were amplified by multiplex PCR with BIOMED2 TRB-A/B primers. MiXCR, applied by TCRdb to the multiplex PCR reads, yields one record per CDR3 protein. The top ten hold approximately 2.9% of the sample, which has 22,000 or so distinct CDR3 sequences, just under 30% seen once. This CDR3 region has 13 residues. Germline V gene sequence: CDR1 SGHDT, CDR2 YYEEEE. The germline V and J ends were trimmed by 2 bases and 3 bases, with 7 bases remaining between them. TRB was amplified from approximately 250-480 ng of blood genomic DNA. The chain is built from TRBV5-6 and TRBJ2-3; D gene unclear. The source is a human donor who had recovered from COVID-19. Material: blood. The CDR3 region is CASSFLVTDTQYF. CDR3 nucleotide sequence: TGTGCCAGCAGCTTTCTAGTAACAGATACGCAGTATTTT.